These 20 T cell receptor beta chains share one sample of origin, sequenced in a study of PD-1 blockade in classical Hodgkin lymphoma. Following autologous stem cell transplantation, relapse occurred in every patient, and exposure to brentuximab vedotin varied. Data came from immunoSEQ multiplex PCR; TCRdb stores just in-frame clones and leaves some out. This sample has tens of thousands of clones, with about two thirds found just once. Source: peripheral blood mononuclear cells (PBMCs), taken before the second cycle of nivolumab. The receptors derive from a human donor with classical Hodgkin lymphoma.

The rearrangement joins TRBV6-1 to TRBJ2-7; no clear D gene. V lost 9 bases, J lost 4 bases, and 13 bases lay in between. The length of the CDR3 is 12 residues. Germline lookup yields CDR1 MNHNS and CDR2 SASEGT. The CDR3 protein is CASSPSFYEQYF. The CDR3 DNA follows: TGTGCCAGTAGTCCGAGTTTTTACGAGCAGTACTTC.

The chain recombines TRBV27 with TRBJ2-2; D unclear. Germline V CDR1 and CDR2: MNHEY, SMNVEV (reference sequence). The V end lost 5 bases, the J end lost 0 bases, and 10 bases lay between the germline ends. The length of the CDR3 is 15 residues. The CDR3 nucleotides read TGTGCCAGCAGTCTCCCTGACACGAACACCGGGGAGCTGTTTTTT. Translation gives CASSLPDTNTGELFF.

The chain combines TRBV5-1 with TRBJ1-2, with TRBD1 matching 10 bases. Trimming took 3 bases from V and 4 from J; bases not matched to a gene: 9. This CDR3 contains 16 residues. Germline lookup yields CDR1 SGHRS and CDR2 YFSETQ. This chain's CDR3 is CASSSRQGAAAYGYTF. The CDR3 coding sequence is TGCGCCAGCAGCTCTAGACAGGGGGCAGCGGCCTATGGCTACACCTTC.

V gene TRBV28 combines with J gene TRBJ1-2; D might be TRBD1 (5 bases). This CDR3 has 13 amino acids. Germline lookup yields CDR1 MDHEN and CDR2 SYDVKM. Trimming took off 3 bases at V and 8 bases at J, with 13 bases between the two ends. As DNA, the CDR3 is TGTGCCAGCAGTTTTGGCAGGGTATGGGGCTACACCTTC. Translating gives CASSFGRVWGYTF.

This clone was recorded a few times. The chain couples TRBV11-2 to TRBJ2-7, with TRBD2 matching over 13 bases. V shed 5 bases, J shed 10 bases, and the junction held 11 bases outside the gene matches. CDR3 size: 15 residues. Germline CDR1 SGHAT, CDR2 FQNNGV. The CDR3 spells CASSPTGTSGIPQYF. In DNA form, the CDR3 reads TGTGCCAGCAGCCCCACTGGGACTAGCGGGATACCACAGTACTTC.

In its sample, this clone ranks as medium-sized (0.01 to 0.1%). J is TRBJ2-7 and V is TRBV15; weak D call: TRBD1 (5 bases). This CDR3 is 15 amino acids long. Trimming removed 0 bases at V and 5 bases at J, with 14 bases between. Germline V CDR1 and CDR2: LNHNV, YYDKDF (reference sequence). In nucleotides, the CDR3 is TGTGCCACCAGCAGAGATAACGGCAGGGTCAACGAGCAGTACTTC. It specifies CATSRDNGRVNEQYF.

The chain employs TRBV28 and TRBJ1-2; maybe TRBD1 (6 bases). Germline values: CDR1 MDHEN, CDR2 SYDVKM. This CDR3 is 16 amino acids long. V lost 8 bases to trimming and J lost 2 bases, with 21 bases between them. CDR3 coding DNA: TGTGCCAGCCATCCCGCCGGGGGGCTCGTCAACTATGGCTACACCTTC. Translated, it gives CASHPAGGLVNYGYTF.

This sequence joins TRBV5-1 and TRBJ1-1, with D tentatively TRBD1 (6 bases). Deletions cut 4 bases from V and 0 bases from J, with 10 bases between. This CDR3 spans 14 amino acids. Per germline, CDR1 SGHRS and CDR2 YFSETQ. This CDR3 reads CASSQDSMNTEAFF. CDR3 nucleotide sequence: TGCGCCAGCAGCCAGGACAGCATGAACACTGAAGCTTTCTTT.

CDR3 loop: CASSLIRDSSYEQYF. Here the CDR3 DNA reads TGCGCCAGCAGCTTAATCCGGGACAGCTCCTACGAGCAGTACTTC. This chain connects TRBV5-1 to TRBJ2-7, with 7 bases matching TRBD1. Per germline, CDR1 SGHRS and CDR2 YFSETQ. V gave up 2 bases and J gave up 0 bases; unmatched junction bases: 5. The CDR3 has 15 residues.

This rearrangement joins TRBV28 to TRBJ2-7; 8 nucleotides agree with TRBD1. The V segment lost 4 bases and the J segment 2 bases; nucleotides outside the gene matches: 4. Germline CDR1 is MDHEN and CDR2 is SYDVKM. The CDR3 is 14 residues long. The CDR3 DNA reads TGTGCCAGCAGTTCAGGGACAGGCCCCTACGAGCAGTACTTC. Translation gives CASSSGTGPYEQYF.

The CDR3 DNA reads as TGTGCCACCAGCTTAAGCGGGGGGGCTAGTGGGGAGCAGTTCTTC. Translation gives CATSLSGGASGEQFF. The chain recombines TRBV15 with TRBJ2-1; 10 bases fit TRBD2. This CDR3 contains 15 residues. Germline lookup yields CDR1 LNHNV and CDR2 YYDKDF (reference sequence). J was trimmed by 10 bases and V by 5 bases; bases with no gene match: 11.

The chain is built from TRBV19 and TRBJ2-2; weak D call: TRBD1 (5 bases). From germline, CDR1 is LNHDA and CDR2 SQIVND (reference sequence). V was pared by 4 bases and J by 3 bases, with 15 bases between. The CDR3 covers 16 residues. The CDR3 DNA reads as TGTGCCAGTAGTACTCACCTGGGGCCCTACACCGGGGAGCTGTTTTTT. Translating it yields CASSTHLGPYTGELFF.

The chain employs TRBV14 and TRBJ2-3; 8 bases are shared with TRBD1. CDR1 SGHDN and CDR2 FVKESK come from the germline V gene. The CDR3 has 15 residues. V lost 3 bases and J lost 0; bases outside the gene matches: 2. CDR3 residues: CASSHRTGSTDTQYF. CDR3 sequence (DNA): TGTGCCAGCAGCCACAGGACAGGGAGCACAGATACGCAGTATTTT.

This clone has just a few counts. The chain couples TRBV2 to TRBJ2-5; 9 bases fit TRBD1. The CDR3 has 13 residues. Germline values: CDR1 SNHLY, CDR2 FYNNEI. The junction had 4 bases not matched to a gene; V was cut back by 6 bases and J by 5 bases. CDR3 sequence (DNA): TGTGCCAGCAGGACAGGGGGGTCGGAGACCCAGTACTTC. It translates to CASRTGGSETQYF.

V usage is TRBV4-1 and J usage is TRBJ2-2; 7 bases match TRBD2. The CDR3 is 15 amino acids. The trim removed 4 bases at V and 4 bases at J, leaving 6 bases unmatched. CDR1 MGHRA and CDR2 YSYEKL come from the germline V gene. The CDR3 loop is CASSLEGRGTGELFF. The CDR3 DNA reads TGCGCCAGCAGCCTAGAGGGGAGGGGCACCGGGGAGCTGTTTTTT.

This sequence joins TRBV4-1 and TRBJ1-4; D not certain. This CDR3 has 16 amino acids. V dropped 0 bases and J dropped 4 bases, with 12 bases sitting between them. Germline values: CDR1 MGHRA, CDR2 YSYEKL. The CDR3, as DNA: TGCGCCAGCAGCCAAGAGGGTCGGCAGATTAATGAAAAACTGTTTTTT. Its protein product is CASSQEGRQINEKLFF.

This clone came up a few times. The CDR3: CASSSITTGGSYEQYF. In nucleotides, the CDR3 is TGTGCCAGCAGCTCTATCACGACAGGGGGCAGCTACGAGCAGTACTTC. This chain connects TRBV11-2 to TRBJ2-7, with 10 bases matching TRBD1. Trimming cost V 4 bases and J 3 bases; bases outside gene matches: 9. The CDR3 totals 16 residues. In germline, CDR1 is SGHAT, CDR2 FQNNGV.

Turning to this clone: A junction boundary mismatches the germline segment, possibly from a read error. The chain links TRBV6-1 to TRBJ2-7, with D perhaps being TRBD1 or TRBD2 (6 bases each). This CDR3 is 13 amino acids long. Germline V CDR1 and CDR2: MNHNS, SASEGT. The CDR3, as DNA: TGTGCCAGCAGGGAGGGGGGCTCCAACGAGCAGTACTTC. Translating gives CASREGGSNEQYF.

This clone was counted between two and nine times. In nucleotides, the CDR3 is TGTGCCAGCAGTGACCTCGGACAGGGCGGTGGCGAGCAGTACTTC. Translated, it gives CASSDLGQGGGEQYF. The chain recombines TRBV6-4 with TRBJ2-7; 8 bases align to TRBD1. Trimming took 2 bases from V and 6 from J; bases not matched to a gene: 9. The CDR3 runs to 15 residues. CDR1 and CDR2 from the germline V gene are MRHNA and SNTAGT.

This clone has only one observation. The V and J genes are TRBV30 and TRBJ1-2, with a possible D match to TRBD1 (6 bases). The CDR3 runs to 13 residues. The germline gives CDR1 GTSNPN, CDR2 SVGIG (reference sequence). Trimming left V 5 bases short and J 2 bases short, with 12 bases between. CDR3 region: CAWDPTGNYGYTF. CDR3 coding DNA: TGTGCCTGGGACCCGACAGGAAACTATGGCTACACCTTC.